The 31 T cell receptor beta chains reported below all come from one sample, sequenced in a study of shared clonotypes between healthy human individuals. Sequencing was performed with immunoSEQ multiplex PCR; in TCRdb, only in-frame clones are kept and a portion is missing. Here the sample spans roughly 1,500,000 clones, approximately 98.5% being singletons. Sequencing was done on a sample of naive CD4+ T cells sorted from blood. Subset given: CD45RA+ positively selected. The receptors come from a man aged 25 to 40 in good health.

The genes are TRBV11-3 and TRBJ1-1; D remains ambiguous. This CDR3 spans 13 amino acids. V lost 5 bases and J 4 bases, leaving 11 bases between the germline ends. Germline assignment: CDR1 SGHNT and CDR2 YENEEA. The CDR3 coding sequence is TGTGCCAGCAGCAAAACACACGGCACTGAAGCTTTCTTT. This sequence encodes CASSKTHGTEAFF.

About this clone itself: Different DNA sequences within this sample yield the same CDR3. This chain uses TRBV28 with TRBJ2-5, with 7 bases aligning to TRBD1. With V trimmed by 5 bases and J by 1 base, 4 bases remained unmatched. The CDR3 contains 14 residues. CDR1 is MDHEN, CDR2 SYDVKM, per germline. The CDR3 reads CASSPGTVQETQYF. CDR3 DNA: TGTGCCAGCAGTCCCGGGACAGTCCAAGAGACCCAGTACTTC. Together with reference TRBV28 and TRBJ2-5, the CDR3 gives the full variable domain: DVKVTQSSRYLVKRTGEKVFLECVQDMDHENMFWYRQDPGLGLRLIYFSYDVKMKEKGDIPEGYSVSREKKERFSLILESASTNQTSMYLCASSPGTVQETQYFGPGTRLLVL.

The CDR3 coding sequence is TGTGCCAGCAGCGTGCCGGGACACACCTACGAGCAGTACTTC. The encoded protein is CASSVPGHTYEQYF. V gene TRBV7-9 combines with J gene TRBJ2-7, with a possible D match to TRBD1 (6 bases). Germline CDR1 SEHNR, CDR2 FQNEAQ (reference sequence). This CDR3 is built from 14 residues. V was cut by 5 bases and J by 2 bases, with 13 bases left in between.

The chain joins TRBV19 to TRBJ2-1, with a tentative D call TRBD2 (5 bases). V lost 2 bases to trimming and J lost 4 bases, with 15 bases between them. Germline V gene data show CDR1 as LNHDA and CDR2 as SQIVND (reference sequence). The CDR3 consists of 16 residues. CDR3 sequence reads: CASSIRPSGGYNEQFF. For the CDR3, the DNA is TGTGCCAGTAGTATAAGGCCCAGCGGCGGTTACAATGAGCAGTTCTTC.

The genes are TRBV9 and TRBJ2-7; D remains unclear. Germline V lookup: CDR1 SGDLS, CDR2 YYNGEE. The CDR3 is 12 residues long. V was trimmed by 2 bases and J by 2 bases, leaving 5 bases between them. DNA of the CDR3: TGTGCCAGCAGCGTGTACACCTACGAGCAGTACTTC. Its translation: CASSVYTYEQYF.

The V and J genes are TRBV4-2 and TRBJ2-7; TRBD1 or TRBD2 may be the D gene (5 bases each). The CDR3 totals 16 residues. Trimming left V 3 bases short and J 4 bases short, with 19 bases between. CDR1 is LGHNA, CDR2 YNFKEQ, per germline. The CDR3 coding sequence is TGTGCCAGCAGCCAGTACCGGACCGGGACGCCGTACGAGCAGTACTTC. Its protein product is CASSQYRTGTPYEQYF.

This chain links TRBV11-2 with TRBJ2-7; D may be TRBD2 (5 bases). The ends were cut back, 1 base at V and 7 bases at J, with 14 bases in the middle. CDR1 is SGHAT, CDR2 FQNNGV, per germline. The CDR3 has 14 amino acids. In DNA form, the CDR3 reads TGTGCCAGCAGCTTAGGGACGGGATCGGGTGAGCAGTACTTC. Translated, it gives CASSLGTGSGEQYF.

The rearrangement links TRBV7-3 to TRBJ2-1; the D call may be TRBD1 or TRBD2 (7 bases each). The V end was cut by 5 bases, the J end by 6 bases, with 20 bases between. The CDR3 extends over 16 amino acids. Germline lookup yields CDR1 SGHTA and CDR2 FQGTGA. The CDR3: CASSKSPAGGGNEQFF. CDR3 bases: TGTGCCAGCAGCAAATCCCCCGCAGGGGGGGGCAATGAGCAGTTCTTC.

In this sample, this clone turned up once. The V call is TRBV6-1, the J call TRBJ1-5; no reliable D call. With 6 bases removed from V and 5 bases from J, the gap between germline ends came to 17 bases. The CDR3 sequence is 15 residues long. Germline CDR1 reads MNHNS; CDR2 reads SASEGT. CDR3 in DNA: TGTGCCAGCAGCGCCCGGAGGCAGGTCGATCAGCCCCAGCATTTT. This gives the protein CASSARRQVDQPQHF.

Turning to this clone: Other DNA sequences in this sample translate to the same CDR3. V is TRBV28 and J is TRBJ2-7; no firm D call. The CDR3 is made up of 12 amino acids. V was cut by 1 base and J by 3 bases, with 4 bases left in between. Germline V lookup: CDR1 MDHEN, CDR2 SYDVKM. The DNA of the CDR3 is TGTGCCAGCAGTTTATCTAGCTACGAGCAGTACTTC. Translation: CASSLSSYEQYF. The variable domain in full, completed from reference TRBV28 and TRBJ2-7, reads DVKVTQSSRYLVKRTGEKVFLECVQDMDHENMFWYRQDPGLGLRLIYFSYDVKMKEKGDIPEGYSVSREKKERFSLILESASTNQTSMYLCASSLSSYEQYFGPGTRLTVT.

V is TRBV29-1 and J is TRBJ1-5, with 7 positions matching TRBD1. The CDR3 loop spans 16 amino acids. Germline-derived CDR1 and CDR2 are SQVTM and ANQGSEA. V shed 6 bases, J shed 0 bases, and the junction held 11 bases outside the gene matches. CDR3 sequence (DNA): TGCAGCGTGGGACAGAGCAGACCATGTAGCAATCAGCCCCAGCATTTT. Protein sequence: CSVGQSRPCSNQPQHF.

CDR3 amino acids: CASSVSGTTYEQYF. For the CDR3, the DNA is TGTGCCAGTAGTGTCAGCGGGACGACCTACGAGCAGTACTTC. V is TRBV19 and J is TRBJ2-7, with TRBD2 matching 7 bases. The CDR3 covers 14 residues. From germline, CDR1 is LNHDA and CDR2 SQIVND (reference sequence). V dropped 5 bases and J dropped 2; count of bases not matched to a gene: 6.

This chain uses TRBV5-1 with TRBJ2-7; D might be TRBD2 (5 bases). V was clipped by 3 bases and J by 2 bases, with 9 bases between them. The CDR3 loop spans 13 amino acids. Germline CDR1 reads SGHRS; CDR2 reads YFSETQ. The CDR3, as DNA: TGCGCCAGCAGCTCCCCCGGGGCCTACGAGCAGTACTTC. It is translated as CASSSPGAYEQYF.

This clone was detected once. Other DNA sequences in this specimen translate into the identical CDR3. The chain recombines TRBV9 with TRBJ2-3, with unresolved D. CDR3 length equals 14 residues. Deletions cut 0 bases from V and 2 bases from J, with 7 bases between. Germline V gives CDR1 SGDLS, CDR2 YYNGEE. DNA of the CDR3: TGTGCCAGCAGCGTAGGGCCTTCCACAGATACGCAGTATTTT. Translated, it gives CASSVGPSTDTQYF.

The chain combines TRBV19 with TRBJ2-7; a possible D gene is TRBD2 (6 bases). The CDR3 is 15 amino acids. The ends were cut back, 0 bases at V and 0 bases at J, with 9 bases in the middle. Per germline, CDR1 LNHDA and CDR2 SQIVND (reference sequence). The DNA for the CDR3 is TGTGCCAGTAGTATAGAGGGGGGAGTCTCCTACGAGCAGTACTTC. Its translation: CASSIEGGVSYEQYF. The full variable domain, completed using reference TRBV19 and TRBJ2-7, is DGGITQSPKYLFRKEGQNVTLSCEQNLNHDAMYWYRQDPGQGLRLIYYSQIVNDFQKGDIAEGYSVSREKKESFPLTVTSAQKNPTAFYLCASSIEGGVSYEQYFGPGTRLTVT.

This rearrangement joins TRBV5-5 to TRBJ1-2; D uncertain. CDR1 is SGHKS and CDR2 is YYEKEE in the germline V gene (reference sequence). Trimming removed 0 bases from V and 4 bases from J, with 7 bases in between. The CDR3 is 13 residues long. The CDR3 coding sequence is TGTGCCAGCAGCTTGGACGGAACCTATGGCTACACCTTC. This encodes CASSLDGTYGYTF.

In DNA form, the CDR3 reads TGTGCCAGTAGGCGACTAGCGGGACCCACCGGGGAGCTGTTTTTT. Protein: CASRRLAGPTGELFF. This chain joins TRBV19 and TRBJ2-2; TRBD2 agrees at 11 bases. Germline CDR1 and CDR2: LNHDA and SQIVND (reference sequence). The CDR3 extends over 15 amino acids. The V segment lost 6 bases and the J segment 4 bases; nucleotides outside the gene matches: 4.

This chain uses TRBV5-4 with TRBJ2-7, with unresolved D. V lost 2 bases to trimming and J lost 7 bases, with 16 bases between them. Germline V gene lookup returns CDR1 SGHNT and CDR2 YYREEE (reference sequence). The CDR3 runs 14 residues. CDR3 amino acids: CASSFPDPEREQYF. CDR3 DNA sequence: TGTGCCAGCAGCTTCCCGGACCCGGAGAGGGAGCAGTACTTC.

The chain combines TRBV6-5 with TRBJ2-6; D is undetermined. Trimming shortened V by 5 bases and J by 4 bases, and 9 bases separated the two germline ends. The germline V gene encodes CDR1 MNHEY and CDR2 SVGAGI. This CDR3 region has 14 residues. The CDR3 protein is CASSAFGGANVLTF. The CDR3 DNA sequence: TGTGCCAGCAGTGCCTTTGGCGGGGCCAACGTCCTGACTTTC.

J is TRBJ2-7 and V is TRBV5-4; D gene unclear. Trimming removed 3 bases at V and 1 base at J, with 5 bases between. Looked up from germline, CDR1 is SGHNT and CDR2 is YYREEE (reference sequence). The CDR3 totals 12 residues. The CDR3 sequence is CASSYESYEQYF. The CDR3 DNA is TGTGCCAGCAGCTACGAGTCCTACGAGCAGTACTTC. The full variable domain, completed using reference TRBV5-4 and TRBJ2-7, is ETGVTQSPTHLIKTRGQQVTLRCSSQSGHNTVSWYQQALGQGPQFIFQYYREEENGRGNFPPRFSGLQFPNYSSELNVNALELDDSALYLCASSYESYEQYFGPGTRLTVT.

This chain connects TRBV6-5 to TRBJ2-5, with 10 bases that match TRBD1. Germline V gene lookup returns CDR1 MNHEY and CDR2 SVGAGI. The CDR3 runs 14 residues. V dropped 8 bases and J dropped 5; count of bases not matched to a gene: 8. In DNA, the CDR3 is TGTGCCAGCTGTAGGACAGGGGGAGGGGAGACCCAGTACTTC. Translated: CASCRTGGGETQYF.

The sample holds one count of this clone. This sequence joins TRBV28 and TRBJ2-7; D uncertain. Germline lookup yields CDR1 MDHEN and CDR2 SYDVKM. The CDR3 is 10 amino acids. V lost 5 bases and J lost 5, with 4 bases in between. Here the CDR3 reads CASSRNEQYF. CDR3 DNA sequence: TGTGCCAGCAGTAGGAACGAGCAGTACTTC.

This chain links TRBV27 with TRBJ2-3; D remains ambiguous. From germline, CDR1 is MNHEY and CDR2 SMNVEV (reference sequence). The CDR3 extends over 16 amino acids. V was shortened by 5 bases and J by 2 bases, with 17 bases between the two germline ends. CDR3 residues: CASSPRRVVPTDTQYF. As DNA, the CDR3 is TGTGCCAGCAGTCCCCGCCGTGTGGTCCCCACAGATACGCAGTATTTT.

The count of this clone is one. The chain joins TRBV29-1 to TRBJ2-5, with D unresolved. Trimming removed 4 bases at V and 1 base at J, with 4 bases between. The CDR3 is made up of 11 amino acids. CDR1 is SQVTM, CDR2 ANQGSEA, per germline. This CDR3 is CSVAVQETQYF. CDR3 DNA: TGCAGCGTTGCAGTCCAAGAGACCCAGTACTTC.

On this clone itself: One junction end disagrees with the germline gene, perhaps due to a read error. The chain links TRBV10-3 to TRBJ1-2; no clear D. The CDR3 spans 13 residues. Looked up from germline, CDR1 is ENHRY and CDR2 is SYGVKD. The CDR3 loop reads CAISEEGSIFAFF. As DNA, the CDR3 is TGTGCCATCAGTGAGGAAGGGTCCATCTTTGCTTTTTTC.

This chain connects TRBV18 to TRBJ2-5; D is ambiguous. V was cut by 3 bases and J by 0 bases, with 8 bases left in between. The CDR3 runs 14 residues. The germline gives CDR1 KGHSH, CDR2 LQKENI. The CDR3 DNA is TGTGCCAGCTCACCGACGGACGACCAAGAGACCCAGTACTTC. Amino acids: CASSPTDDQETQYF.

The chain recombines TRBV9 with TRBJ2-2; TRBD2 is a possible D gene (6 bases). Looked up from germline, CDR1 is SGDLS and CDR2 is YYNGEE. This CDR3 region has 15 residues. The V gene lost 4 bases and the J gene lost 6 bases, with 16 bases spanning the gap. CDR3 amino acids: CASSPAGGEPGELFF. As DNA, the CDR3 is TGTGCCAGCAGCCCAGCCGGGGGAGAACCCGGGGAGCTGTTTTTT.

This chain links TRBV10-3 with TRBJ2-5; 8 positions agree with TRBD2. V trimming: 6 bases; J trimming: 1 base; junction bases outside the gene matches: 7. The CDR3 loop spans 15 amino acids. The V gene's germline CDR1 is ENHRY and CDR2 SYGVKD. This chain's CDR3 is CAIRGAGVPQETQYF. The CDR3 DNA reads TGTGCCATCAGGGGAGCGGGAGTCCCCCAAGAGACCCAGTACTTC.

The V gene is TRBV5-6, the J gene TRBJ2-5; 8 bases are shared with TRBD1. The CDR3 is 17 residues long. Germline lookup yields CDR1 SGHDT and CDR2 YYEEEE. V trimming: 3 bases; J trimming: 4 bases; junction bases outside the gene matches: 14. Here the CDR3 reads CASSSRRDRYRPETQYF. The CDR3 nucleotides read TGTGCCAGCAGCTCGAGGAGGGACAGGTATCGTCCAGAGACCCAGTACTTC.

This chain joins TRBV14 and TRBJ2-7, with TRBD2 matching over 13 bases. V trimming: 4 bases; J trimming: 6 bases; junction bases outside the gene matches: 0. In germline, CDR1 is SGHDN, CDR2 FVKESK. The CDR3 runs 13 residues. Written as DNA, the CDR3 is TGTGCCAGCAGCCGGACTAGCGGGAGCGAGCAGTACTTC. Its translation is CASSRTSGSEQYF.

The chain uses TRBV19 and TRBJ1-4; possible D gene TRBD1, 5 bases. This CDR3 is 13 amino acids long. The V end was cut by 11 bases, the J end by 4 bases, with 14 bases between. Germline CDR1 and CDR2: LNHDA and SQIVND (reference sequence). CDR3 protein: CACSGTVNEKLFF. In DNA, the CDR3 is TGTGCCTGCTCCGGGACGGTTAATGAAAAACTGTTTTTT.